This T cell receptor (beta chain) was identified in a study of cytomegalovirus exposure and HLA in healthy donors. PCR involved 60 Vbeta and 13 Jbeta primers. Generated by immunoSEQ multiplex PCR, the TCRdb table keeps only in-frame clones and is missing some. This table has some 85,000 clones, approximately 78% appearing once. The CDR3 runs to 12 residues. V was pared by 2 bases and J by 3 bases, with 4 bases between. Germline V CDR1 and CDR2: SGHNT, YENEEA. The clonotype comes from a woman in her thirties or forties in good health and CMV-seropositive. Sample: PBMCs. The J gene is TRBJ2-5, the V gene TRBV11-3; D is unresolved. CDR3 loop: CASSLTEETQYF. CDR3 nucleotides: TGTGCCAGCAGCTTAACGGAAGAGACCCAGTACTTC.